This TCR beta chain appears in the sequencing data of a study of blood T cells in healthy people across ages (dated by TCRdb to between 2014 and 2017). As for the study more broadly: In model experiments, template switching captured about one uniquely barcoded TCR beta cDNA molecule for every two T cells. Four age groups were formed from the donors: young (average approximately 15 years), middle-aged (around 40), aged (around 62) and long-lived (approximately 80). The study measured age-related changes in TCR beta repertoire diversity using deep sequencing normalized with unique cDNA molecular identifiers. The study analyzed two additional independent replicas of 1 million unique cDNA reads from the same blood draw for two donors, one aged 18 to 30 and one aged 80 or older. To avoid experimental bias, donors of different ages were distributed randomly across sequencing lanes.

The donors were roughly 38 Caucasian individuals from Russia, aged 6 to 90 years, who were systemically healthy. Around 10 milliliters of peripheral blood were collected from each donor into EDTA-treated Vacutainer tubes. Ficoll-Paque density-gradient centrifugation was used to isolate PBMCs, with at least 6.5 million per sample. Trizol reagent was used to extract total RNA from PBMCs, with at least 5.5 micrograms per sample. The percentages of naive CD45RAhigh/CD27high T cells were determined by flow cytometry on a PBMC aliquot from every donor. Measured from the cysteine to the phenylalanine, the CDR3 is 13 residues long. Of all the DNA, just the CDR3 is kept, 39 bases in frame from base 1. The germline V gene (reference sequence) supplies CDR1 MNHEY and CDR2 SMNVEV. The trim is 5 bases for V and 9 bases for J, with a gap of 16 bases between the germline ends. There are a few counts of this clonotype. Its antigen remains unidentified. No clone much larger than this one lies a single base away; base qualities are absent.

Here is what the overall study found, with its caveats: Observed TCR beta diversity per million T cells fell roughly linearly with age, and a significant reduction was already apparent by age around 44. There was a strong correlation between observed TCR beta diversity and the percentage of naive T cells measured by flow cytometry. Donor CMV infection status was unknown, potentially confounding age-related changes in expanded clonotypes. Since profiling was done on bulk unsorted PBMCs, naive and antigen-experienced compartments could not be conclusively compared. The long-lived group showed more naive CD4+ T cells, fewer expanded clones and increased TCR diversity than the aged group, suggesting age selection. Estimates of total diversity based on one million sequenced T cells were considered lower bounds and underestimates.

The receptor library was made with 5' RACE. The instrument was an Illumina HiSeq 2500. A second PCR of about 6 to 12 cycles was run with a J-beta primer mix and a sample-barcoded 5' primer. Each TCR beta cDNA molecule received a unique molecular identifier from a template-switch 5' adaptor carrying 12 random nucleotides. Each sample yielded at least 3 million CDR3-containing paired-end reads. All of the RNA was converted into first-strand cDNA using the Mint cDNA synthesis kit, with a TRBC-specific oligonucleotide serving as the primer. Following uracil-DNA glycosylase treatment, all cDNA underwent a first 18-cycle PCR with the universal primers M1SS and BC2_uni_R. Per the source publication's procedure: For normalization, 1 million high-quality reads, each with a distinct molecular identifier, were randomly selected from each sample. Reads with shared molecular identifiers were discarded instead of being binned into consensus sequences. MiTCR, run with a Q25 quality threshold and the strictest error-elimination algorithm, handled CDR3 identification, clonotype clustering and error correction. A nonparametric unseen species model with Euler transformation was used to estimate lower-bound total TCR beta diversity. Using fastp trimming at Q25 and MiXCR clonotype assembly, TCRdb reanalyzed the public sequencing data and kept in-frame beta chains. Each CDR3 protein appears once, grouped with its most common genes and DNA. For this entry, the V and J calls and clone size follow TCRdb and not the study's own pipeline. Present in this sample are approximately 1.5 million distinct CDR3 sequences, almost 35% of which were seen just once. The ten largest clones add up to 11% of the sample.

The sequenced sample consisted of blood. The TCR sequence derives from a woman younger than 45 in good health. In this chain, TRBV27 is recombined with TRBJ1-1; TRBD1 is a weak D gene call, 5 bases matching. The CDR3: CASSVNHRLQAFF. The sequence in DNA is TGTGCCAGCAGTGTAAATCACAGGTTACAAGCTTTCTTT.